This entry lists 30 T cell receptor beta chains sequenced from one sample in a study of spatial heterogeneity in lung cancer. General study points: It was found that expanded intratumoral alpha and beta TCR counts tracked tumor mutation counts.

Their antigens remain unidentified. A single record per CDR3 protein comes from TCRdb applying MiXCR to the 5' RACE reads. The table lists about 7,900 distinct CDR3 sequences, under 7.5% of them singletons, with around 17% in the top ten. This sample's time point: sample taken at primary tumor resection. Source: lung tumor tissue, taken at surgery. The receptors originated from a female donor with early-stage non-small cell lung cancer.

This clonotype was seen many times. The size of this beta chain means little, since it is a stray read in a library made for alpha chains. V and J are TRBV12-3 or TRBV12-4 and TRBJ2-2, with TRBD1 matching 9 bases. The CDR3 is made up of 14 amino acids. V lost 5 bases and J lost 7; bases outside the gene matches: 5. The CDR3 DNA reads TGTGCCAGCAGTCGGACAGGGGAAATCGGGGAGCTGTTTTTT. Translation: CASSRTGEIGELFF.

By its share, this clonotype is medium-sized. This beta chain represents an off-target read in a library built for alpha chains; its size is of limited meaning. The rearrangement links TRBV5-1 to TRBJ2-5, with 9 nucleotides matching TRBD1. CDR3 size: 14 residues. V shed 4 bases, J shed 5 bases, and the junction held 6 bases outside the gene matches. The germline V gene has CDR1 SGHRS and CDR2 YFSETQ. CDR3 DNA sequence: TGCGCCAGCAGCGCCGGGACAGGGAGTGAGACCCAGTACTTC. It specifies CASSAGTGSETQYF. The full variable domain, its missing parts supplied by reference TRBV5-1 and TRBJ2-5, is KAGVTQTPRYLIKTRGQQVTLSCSPISGHRSVSWYQQTPGQGLQFLFEYFSETQRNKGNFPGRFSGRQFSNSRSEMNVSTLELGDSALYLCASSAGTGSETQYFGPGTRLLVL.

This clonotype is deemed medium-sized. This beta chain came through as a stray read in a library set up for alpha chains, and its size says little. This chain uses TRBV29-1 with TRBJ2-6, with D uncertain. The V end was cut by 4 bases, the J end by 4 bases, with 17 bases between. Germline V gene data show CDR1 as SQVTM and CDR2 as ANQGSEA. This CDR3 has 16 residues. In nucleotides, the CDR3 is TGCAGCGTTGCTGGCTCTTCACTTTTCGGGGCCAACGTCCTGACTTTC. Amino acid sequence: CSVAGSSLFGANVLTF. Filled out from reference TRBV29-1 and TRBJ2-6, the complete variable domain reads SAVISQKPSRDICQRGTSLTIQCQVDSQVTMMFWYRQQPGQSLTLIATANQGSEATYESGFVIDKFPISRPNLTFSTLTVSNMSPEDSSIYLCSVAGSSLFGANVLTFGAGSRLTVL.

As to this clonotype: This beta chain is off target for a library built for alpha chains, so its abundance means little. The V and J genes are TRBV6-5 and TRBJ2-7, with no clear D. Germline loops: CDR1 MNHEY, CDR2 SVGAGI. CDR3 length: 13 residues. V was cut by 6 bases and J by 7 bases, with 16 bases left in between. Here the CDR3 reads CASRPGSWGEQYF. For the CDR3, the DNA is TGTGCCAGCAGGCCTGGATCTTGGGGAGAGCAGTACTTC.

With respect to this clonotype: Within a library made for alpha chains, this beta chain is off target, and its count is uninformative. The J gene is TRBJ2-1, the V gene TRBV27; 7 bases map to TRBD1. This CDR3 is built from 16 residues. V shed 6 bases, J shed 0 bases, and the junction held 8 bases outside the gene matches. The germline V gene encodes CDR1 MNHEY and CDR2 SMNVEV (reference sequence). CDR3: CASSPLGQASYNEQFF. CDR3 bases: TGTGCCAGCAGCCCTCTCGGACAGGCCTCCTACAATGAGCAGTTCTTC.

This clonotype was counted many times. Within a library made for alpha chains, this beta chain is off target, and its count is uninformative. This chain joins TRBV19 and TRBJ2-2; D is perhaps TRBD1 (6 bases). Trimming took 10 bases from V and 0 from J, leaving 15 bases between them. This CDR3 has 15 amino acids. CDR1 LNHDA and CDR2 SQIVND come from the germline V gene (reference sequence). The CDR3 reads CATASGTTNTGELFF. For the CDR3, the DNA is TGTGCCACGGCGTCCGGGACAACGAACACCGGGGAGCTGTTTTTT.

Details on this clonotype: Being off target in a library aimed at alpha chains, this beta chain has a size of little meaning. The chain carries TRBV6-1 and TRBJ1-2; D is uncertain. The V gene lost 4 bases and the J gene lost 5 bases, with 11 bases spanning the gap. Per germline, CDR1 MNHNS and CDR2 SASEGT. The CDR3 is 13 residues long. CDR3 bases: TGTGCCAGCAGTGTAGACTGGGATTATGGCTACACCTTC. Its translation: CASSVDWDYGYTF.

This clonotype ranks as medium-sized. A library made for alpha chains picked up this beta chain off target, so its size means little. This sequence joins TRBV29-1 and TRBJ2-3; a possible D gene is TRBD2 (6 bases). The V end lost 3 bases, the J end lost 3 bases, and 19 bases lay between the germline ends. The CDR3 contains 16 residues. CDR1 and CDR2 (germline): SQVTM, ANQGSEA. This chain's CDR3 is CSVDTRRETGTDTQYF. Written as DNA, the CDR3 is TGCAGCGTTGACACCCGGAGGGAGACCGGTACAGATACGCAGTATTTT.

In its sample, this clonotype is medium-sized. The library was prepared for alpha chains; this beta chain is a stray read, so its frequency means little. The chain is built from TRBV7-3 and TRBJ2-1, with 8 nucleotides matching TRBD2. The V gene end was trimmed by 0 bases and the J gene end by 5 bases; junction bases not matched to a gene: 3. This CDR3 is built from 15 residues. Germline loops: CDR1 SGHTA, CDR2 FQGTGA. The CDR3 is CASSLTSGNHNEQFF. CDR3 DNA sequence: TGTGCCAGCAGCTTAACTAGCGGGAACCACAATGAGCAGTTCTTC.

This clonotype is classed as medium-sized (0.01 to 0.1%). In a library made to pick up alpha chains, this beta chain is a stray read with a size that means little. The chain carries TRBV6-2 or TRBV6-3 and TRBJ2-3; perhaps TRBD2 as D (6 bases). The CDR3 extends over 13 amino acids. CDR1 and CDR2 from the germline V gene are MNHEY and SVGEGT. The V gene lost 7 bases and the J gene lost 5 bases, with 13 bases spanning the gap. CDR3 nucleotides: TGTGCCAGCACCGGAGGGCCGGGAGATACGCAGTATTTT. It codes for CASTGGPGDTQYF.

This clonotype was recorded a few times. Because this beta chain is a stray read in a library intended to capture alpha chains, its abundance should not be given much weight. The gene calls are TRBV12-3 or TRBV12-4 and TRBJ2-6; D may be TRBD1 (5 bases). The ends were cut back, 1 base at V and 0 bases at J, with 10 bases in the middle. The CDR3 consists of 17 residues. The CDR3 DNA reads TGTGCCAGCAGTTTAGGGACACTCCTCTCTGGGGCCAACGTCCTGACTTTC. It specifies CASSLGTLLSGANVLTF.

This clonotype has only one observation. This beta chain is an unintended read in a library built for alpha chains; its size means little. The rearrangement uses TRBV10-3 and TRBJ2-3; D unclear. The CDR3 length is 11 residues. Trimming pared 11 bases from V and 5 bases from J, leaving 11 bases between. Germline-derived CDR1 and CDR2 are ENHRY and SYGVKD. As DNA, the CDR3 is TGTGCCTCTGGGGTAGGAGATACGCAGTATTTT. Protein sequence: CASGVGDTQYF.

This clonotype was observed at least ten times. The library was prepared for alpha chains; this beta chain is a stray read, so its frequency means little. The V and J genes are TRBV28 and TRBJ2-7; TRBD2 might be the D (6 bases). The length of the CDR3 is 15 residues. V was cut by 5 bases and J by 3 bases, with 17 bases left in between. Germline values: CDR1 MDHEN, CDR2 SYDVKM. The CDR3 here is CASSRRDSSRYEQYF. CDR3 bases: TGTGCCAGCAGTCGCCGGGACTCTTCTCGCTACGAGCAGTACTTC. Full variable domain (remainder filled in from reference TRBV28 and TRBJ2-7): DVKVTQSSRYLVKRTGEKVFLECVQDMDHENMFWYRQDPGLGLRLIYFSYDVKMKEKGDIPEGYSVSREKKERFSLILESASTNQTSMYLCASSRRDSSRYEQYFGPGTRLTVT.

This clonotype is deemed medium-sized. This beta chain is an off-target read within a library intended for alpha chains, so its frequency means little. CDR3 loop: CASSPQGLATDTQYF. Here the CDR3 DNA reads TGTGCCAGCAGTCCCCAGGGACTAGCAACAGATACGCAGTATTTT. V gene TRBV2 combines with J gene TRBJ2-3, with 9 bases aligning to TRBD2. Germline V gene sequence: CDR1 SNHLY, CDR2 FYNNEI. The CDR3 is 15 amino acids. V shed 5 bases, J shed 3 bases, and the junction held 6 bases outside the gene matches.

The table lists this clonotype with many counts. This beta chain represents an off-target read in a library built for alpha chains; its size is of limited meaning. The V call is TRBV29-1, the J call TRBJ2-5; D tentatively reads TRBD1 or TRBD2 (5 bases each). Germline CDR1 is SQVTM and CDR2 is ANQGSEA. CDR3 length: 12 residues. The ends were cut back, 4 bases at V and 3 bases at J, with 9 bases in the middle. CDR3 coding DNA: TGCAGCGTTGTGGGGGTCGAAGAGACCCAGTACTTC. It specifies CSVVGVEETQYF.

In this sample, this clonotype is medium-sized. The size of this beta chain means little, since it is a stray read in a library made for alpha chains. This sequence joins TRBV29-1 and TRBJ2-4; the match to TRBD1 covers 7 bases. V shed 7 bases, J shed 6 bases, and the junction held 12 bases outside the gene matches. CDR3 size: 14 residues. In germline, CDR1 is SQVTM, CDR2 ANQGSEA. The CDR3 bases are TGCAGCGCCACGTACGAGACAGGGTTAAACATTCAGTACTTC. This gives the protein CSATYETGLNIQYF.

This clonotype was seen only a few times. Within a library made for alpha chains, this beta chain is off target, and its count is uninformative. V and J are TRBV11-2 and TRBJ2-2; the D gene is possibly TRBD2 (5 bases). Trimming stripped 5 bases from V and 4 bases from J, with 20 bases between. CDR3 length: 17 amino acids. The germline CDR1 and CDR2 sequences are SGHAT and FQNNGV. The CDR3 loop is CASSRRTGSIITGELFF. In nucleotides, the CDR3 is TGTGCCAGCAGCCGGCGGACGGGATCGATAATCACCGGGGAGCTGTTTTTT.

In this sample, this clonotype is medium-sized (0.01 to 0.1%). This beta chain appears as a stray read in a library generated for alpha chains; its size is not informative. The rearrangement joins TRBV30 to TRBJ1-2; tentative D call: TRBD1 (5 bases). V shed 3 bases and J shed 4 bases, with 15 bases lying between them. This CDR3 is 14 amino acids long. Germline values: CDR1 GTSNPN, CDR2 SVGIG (reference sequence). As DNA, the CDR3 is TGTGCCTGGAGCTTCAGATTGGGACCCTATGGCTACACCTTC. The encoded protein is CAWSFRLGPYGYTF.

This clonotype qualifies as medium-sized. This beta chain appears as a stray read in a library generated for alpha chains; its size is not informative. The chain joins TRBV20-1 to TRBJ2-7; either TRBD1 or TRBD2 may fit D (5 bases each). V was clipped by 5 bases and J by 1 base, with 15 bases between them. Germline CDR1 DFQATT, CDR2 SNEGSKA (reference sequence). The CDR3 loop spans 14 amino acids. Here the CDR3 DNA reads TGCAGTGCTGGGGTCCCGGGACCGTCCTACGAGCAGTACTTC. As protein: CSAGVPGPSYEQYF.

Turning to this clonotype: In a library made to pick up alpha chains, this beta chain is a stray read with a size that means little. The chain uses TRBV20-1 and TRBJ2-5; 9 bases agree with TRBD2. V was clipped by 7 bases and J by 4 bases; unmatched bases: 13. The germline V gene encodes CDR1 DFQATT and CDR2 SNEGSKA (reference sequence). The CDR3 has 15 residues. CDR3 protein: CSVIGLAGELETQYF. The CDR3 DNA reads as TGCAGTGTTATAGGCTTAGCGGGAGAGTTAGAGACCCAGTACTTC.

This clonotype is medium-sized (0.01 to 0.1%) within its sample. This beta chain was picked up by a library intended for alpha chains and is off target, so its count carries little meaning. This chain joins TRBV7-2 and TRBJ1-5; unclear D gene. Trimming stripped 1 base from V and 7 bases from J, with 8 bases between. Germline CDR1 SGHTA, CDR2 FQGNSA. This CDR3 is built from 13 residues. CDR3 loop: CASSLEPEQPQHF. The CDR3 DNA is TGTGCCAGCAGCTTAGAGCCAGAACAGCCCCAGCATTTT.

The sample holds many counts of this clonotype. Because the library targeted alpha chains, this beta chain is an off-target read whose size means little. The chain couples TRBV12-3 or TRBV12-4 to TRBJ2-5; D may be TRBD2 (5 bases). Trimming left V 5 bases short and J 2 bases short, with 15 bases between. The CDR3 consists of 15 residues. The CDR3: CASSRSGREQETQYF. The CDR3, as DNA: TGTGCCAGCAGTCGCTCCGGTCGGGAACAAGAGACCCAGTACTTC.

The table lists this clonotype with many counts. This beta chain represents an off-target read in a library built for alpha chains; its size is of limited meaning. The chain carries TRBV20-1 and TRBJ1-4; no firm D call. Germline-derived CDR1 and CDR2 are DFQATT and SNEGSKA (reference sequence). The CDR3 is made up of 15 amino acids. V shed 8 bases and J shed 0 bases, with 16 bases lying between them. CDR3 in amino acids: CSTIEKRSTNEKLFF. The CDR3 DNA reads TGCAGTACCATAGAAAAAAGGTCAACTAATGAAAAACTGTTTTTT.

By its share, this clonotype is medium-sized. A library made for alpha chains picked up this beta chain off target, so its size means little. The chain is built from TRBV5-6 and TRBJ2-1; D remains unclear. This CDR3 contains 15 residues. V lost 5 bases and J 0 bases, leaving 12 bases between the germline ends. Germline V gene data show CDR1 as SGHDT and CDR2 as YYEEEE. In DNA form, the CDR3 reads TGTGCCAGCAGTCAAAACCCGGGCTCCTACAATGAGCAGTTCTTC. Translation gives CASSQNPGSYNEQFF.

This clonotype is categorized as medium-sized. This beta chain was picked up by a library intended for alpha chains and is off target, so its count carries little meaning. This chain connects TRBV29-1 to TRBJ1-3; perhaps TRBD1 as D (6 bases). Germline CDR1 is SQVTM and CDR2 is ANQGSEA. CDR3 length: 15 residues. V was cut by 3 bases and J by 2 bases, with 14 bases left in between. The CDR3 DNA sequence: TGCAGCGTTGATTCCGGCTCAGGGGCTGGAAACACCATATATTTT. It specifies CSVDSGSGAGNTIYF.

This clonotype appeared many times. This beta chain represents an off-target read in a library built for alpha chains; its size is of limited meaning. This chain joins TRBV7-3 and TRBJ2-5, with 9 bases lining up with TRBD2. This CDR3 comprises 15 residues. Germline loops: CDR1 SGHTA, CDR2 FQGTGA. The V segment lost 5 bases and the J segment 5 bases; nucleotides outside the gene matches: 9. As DNA, the CDR3 is TGTGCCAGCAGCACCGCGGGACTAGCCACGGAGACCCAGTACTTC. This sequence encodes CASSTAGLATETQYF. Complete variable domain (other parts from reference TRBV7-3 and TRBJ2-5): GAGVSQTPSNKVTEKGKYVELRCDPISGHTALYWYRQSLGQGPEFLIYFQGTGAADDSGLPNDRFFAVRPEGSVSTLKIQRTERGDSAVYLCASSTAGLATETQYFGPGTRLLVL.

There are many counts of this clonotype. A library made for alpha chains picked up this beta chain off target, so its size means little. The chain employs TRBV28 and TRBJ2-4; D gene uncertain. V lost 2 bases and J 5 bases, leaving 4 bases between the germline ends. Germline assignment: CDR1 MDHEN and CDR2 SYDVKM. The CDR3 sequence is 12 residues long. The CDR3 is CASSLIENIQYF. The CDR3 DNA reads as TGTGCCAGCAGTTTAATCGAAAACATTCAGTACTTC.

Sample share makes this clonotype medium-sized (0.01 to 0.1%). This beta chain is off target for a library built for alpha chains, so its abundance means little. V and J are TRBV20-1 and TRBJ2-2; 7 bases map to TRBD2. The germline gives CDR1 DFQATT, CDR2 SNEGSKA (reference sequence). This CDR3 spans 13 amino acids. With V trimmed by 6 bases and J by 3 bases, 4 bases remained unmatched. The DNA of the CDR3 is TGCAGTGCCGCGGGAGCCGACACCGGGGAGCTGTTTTTT. This codes for CSAAGADTGELFF.

Ten or more counts support this clonotype. A library made for alpha chains picked up this beta chain off target, so its size means little. The chain employs TRBV18 and TRBJ2-5; 10 nucleotides match TRBD1. Unmatched junction bases numbered 12, after V lost 5 bases and J lost 9 bases. Per the germline V gene, CDR1 is KGHSH and CDR2 is LQKENI. CDR3 size: 15 residues. The CDR3 is CASSSSGTGDRAQYF. The DNA for the CDR3 is TGTGCCAGCTCATCGTCCGGGACAGGGGATAGGGCCCAGTACTTC.

There are many counts of this clonotype. Because this beta chain is a stray read in a library intended to capture alpha chains, its abundance should not be given much weight. This chain links TRBV19 with TRBJ2-5; D call uncertain. Germline values: CDR1 LNHDA, CDR2 SQIVND (reference sequence). The V gene lost 4 bases and the J gene lost 7 bases, with 22 bases spanning the gap. This CDR3 has 16 amino acids. In DNA, the CDR3 is TGTGCCAGTAGTACCCGGTCTGGAAGAAGGGTAGGGACCCAGTACTTC. This encodes CASSTRSGRRVGTQYF.